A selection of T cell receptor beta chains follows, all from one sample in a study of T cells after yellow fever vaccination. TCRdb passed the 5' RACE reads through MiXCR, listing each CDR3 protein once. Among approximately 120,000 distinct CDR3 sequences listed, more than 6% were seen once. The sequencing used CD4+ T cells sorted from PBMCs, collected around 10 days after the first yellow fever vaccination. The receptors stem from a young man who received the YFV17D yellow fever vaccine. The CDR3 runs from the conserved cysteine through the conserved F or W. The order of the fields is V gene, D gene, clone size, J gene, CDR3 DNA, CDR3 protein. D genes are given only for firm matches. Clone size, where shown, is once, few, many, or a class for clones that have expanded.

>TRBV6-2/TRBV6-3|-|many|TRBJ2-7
TGTGCCAGCAGTTCCAGGGAAACCTACGAGCAGTACTTC
CASSSRETYEQYF
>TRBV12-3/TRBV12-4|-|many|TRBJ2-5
TGTGCCAGCAGTTTAGTCGTGGGCGGAGGGGAGACCCAGTACTTC
CASSLVVGGGETQYF
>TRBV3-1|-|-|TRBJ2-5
TGTGCCACCTGCCAAGAGGGGTTTGGGACCCAGTACTTC
CATCQEGFGTQYF
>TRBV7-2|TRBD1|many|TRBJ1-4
TGTGCCAGCACGCTGACAGGGATGAGTGAAAAACTGTTTTTT
CASTLTGMSEKLFF
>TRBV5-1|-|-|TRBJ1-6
TGCGCCAGCAGCTTGGCCGGAGGGTTCTCCTATAATTCACCCCTCCACTTT
CASSLAGGFSYNSPLHF
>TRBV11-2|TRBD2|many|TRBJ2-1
TGTGCCAGCAGCCACCCACTAGCGTATAACAATGAGCAGTTCTTC
CASSHPLAYNNEQFF
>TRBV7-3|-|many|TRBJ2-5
TGTGCCAGCAGCCCCACGGCAACTCAAGAGACCCAGTACTTC
CASSPTATQETQYF
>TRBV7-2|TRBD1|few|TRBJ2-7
TGTGCCAGCAGCTTAGCGTCGAACAGGGGGACCTACGAGCAGTACTTC
CASSLASNRGTYEQYF
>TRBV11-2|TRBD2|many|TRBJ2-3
TGTGCCAGCAGCTCTCCGGGACTAGATGGCACAGATACGCAGTATTTT
CASSSPGLDGTDTQYF
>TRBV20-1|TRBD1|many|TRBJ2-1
TGCAGTCGGACAGGGGTATACAATGAGCAGTTCTTC
CSRTGVYNEQFF
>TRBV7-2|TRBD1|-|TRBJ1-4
TGTGCCAGCAGTTACAGGGGTTTGGACGAAAAACTGTTTTTT
CASSYRGLDEKLFF
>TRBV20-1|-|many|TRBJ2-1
TGCAGTGCTAACCGACTAGTGGATCAAGACAATGAGCAGTTCTTC
CSANRLVDQDNEQFF
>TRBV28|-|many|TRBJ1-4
TGTGCCAGCACTACGCAGTTGTGGGGCGGTGAAACTAATGAAAAACTGTTTTTT
CASTTQLWGGETNEKLFF
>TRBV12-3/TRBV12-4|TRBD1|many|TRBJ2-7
TGTGCCAGCAGTTTGGACAGGGTCGCCTACGAGCAGTACTTC
CASSLDRVAYEQYF
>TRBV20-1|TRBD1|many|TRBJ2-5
TGCAGTGCTTCTTCCCGAGGGGGCAAAGAGACCCAGTACTTC
CSASSRGGKETQYF
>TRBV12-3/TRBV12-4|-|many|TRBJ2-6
TGTGCCAGCAGCCTAAGGGCCTCTGGGGCCAACGTCCTGACTTTC
CASSLRASGANVLTF
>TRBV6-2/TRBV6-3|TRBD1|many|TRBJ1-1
TGTGCCAGCAGTTACCCCGAGAGGGGGCCCCTCATGAACACTGAAGCTTTCTTT
CASSYPERGPLMNTEAFF
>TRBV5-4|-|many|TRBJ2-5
TGTGCCAGCAGCCCCGCCGGGCGGATACAAGAGACCCAGTACTTC
CASSPAGRIQETQYF